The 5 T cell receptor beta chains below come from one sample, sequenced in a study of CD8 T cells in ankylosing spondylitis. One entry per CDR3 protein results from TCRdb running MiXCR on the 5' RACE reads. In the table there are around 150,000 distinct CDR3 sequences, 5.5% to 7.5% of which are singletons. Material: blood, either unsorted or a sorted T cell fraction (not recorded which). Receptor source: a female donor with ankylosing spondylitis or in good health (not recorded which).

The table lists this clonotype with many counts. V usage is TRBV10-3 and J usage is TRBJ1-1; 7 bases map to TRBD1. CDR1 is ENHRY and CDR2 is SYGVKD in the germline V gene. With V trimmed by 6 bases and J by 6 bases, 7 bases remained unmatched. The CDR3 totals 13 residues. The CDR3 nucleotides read TGTGCCATCAGCCCTGACAGGGTCTCTGAAGCTTTCTTT. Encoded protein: CAISPDRVSEAFF.

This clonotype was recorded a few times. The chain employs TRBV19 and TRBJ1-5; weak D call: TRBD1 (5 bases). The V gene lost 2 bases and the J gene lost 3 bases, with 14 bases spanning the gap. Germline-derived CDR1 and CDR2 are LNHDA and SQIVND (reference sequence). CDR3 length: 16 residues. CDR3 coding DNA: TGTGCCAGTAGTATATTATTCAGGGTCGACAATCAGCCCCAGCATTTT. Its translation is CASSILFRVDNQPQHF.

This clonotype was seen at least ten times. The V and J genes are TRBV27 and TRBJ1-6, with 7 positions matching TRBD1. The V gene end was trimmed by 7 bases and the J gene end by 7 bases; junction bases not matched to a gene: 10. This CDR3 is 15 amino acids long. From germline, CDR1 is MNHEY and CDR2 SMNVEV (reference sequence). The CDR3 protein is CASKPDRAKNSPLHF. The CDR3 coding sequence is TGTGCCAGCAAACCTGACAGGGCTAAAAATTCACCCCTCCACTTT.

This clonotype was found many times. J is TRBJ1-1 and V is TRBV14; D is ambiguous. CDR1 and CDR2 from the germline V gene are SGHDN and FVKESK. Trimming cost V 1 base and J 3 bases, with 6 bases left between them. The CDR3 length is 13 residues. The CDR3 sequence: CASSQGSYTEAFF. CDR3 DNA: TGTGCCAGCAGCCAAGGATCGTACACTGAAGCTTTCTTT.

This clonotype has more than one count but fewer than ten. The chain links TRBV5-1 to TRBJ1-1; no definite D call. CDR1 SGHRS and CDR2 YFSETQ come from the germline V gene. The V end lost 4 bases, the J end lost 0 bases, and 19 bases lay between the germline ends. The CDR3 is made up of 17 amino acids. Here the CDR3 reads CASSPQWSSGMNTEAFF. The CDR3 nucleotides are TGCGCCAGCAGCCCCCAGTGGAGTAGCGGGATGAACACTGAAGCTTTCTTT.